Each of the 11 T cell receptor beta chains below was sequenced from the same sample in a study of shared clonotypes between healthy human individuals. TCRdb's copy holds only in-frame clones and misses some; the assay was immunoSEQ multiplex PCR. The sample contains under 850,000 clones, 72% of which appear only once. The specimen sequenced was memory CD4+ T cells sorted from blood. Subset denoted: CD45RA-negative fraction. These TCRs come from a woman in her thirties in good health.

The V call is TRBV5-1, the J call TRBJ1-2; D gene uncertain. Germline loops: CDR1 SGHRS, CDR2 YFSETQ. The CDR3 has 12 residues. With 3 bases removed from V and 4 bases from J, the gap between germline ends came to 7 bases. The CDR3 region is CASSSDTYGYTF. The CDR3 coding sequence is TGCGCCAGCAGCTCCGACACCTATGGCTACACCTTC.

The V call is TRBV10-3, the J call TRBJ1-2; D is undetermined. Germline V gene data show CDR1 as ENHRY and CDR2 as SYGVKD. The CDR3 spans 14 residues. Trimming removed 4 bases at V and 5 bases at J, with 14 bases between. The CDR3 bases are TGTGCCATCAGTGTTGGGTTACAAGGGTATGGCTACACCTTC. This translates into CAISVGLQGYGYTF.

For this clone: Distinct nucleotide sequences in the sample also encode this CDR3. The gene calls are TRBV9 and TRBJ1-2; the D gene is possibly TRBD1 (6 bases). The CDR3 spans 15 residues. The ends were cut back, 0 bases at V and 3 bases at J, with 12 bases in the middle. Germline CDR1 reads SGDLS; CDR2 reads YYNGEE. The CDR3 sequence: CASSVELGGDYGYTF. The CDR3, as DNA: TGTGCCAGCAGCGTAGAATTAGGGGGGGACTATGGCTACACCTTC.

This chain links TRBV7-9 with TRBJ1-2; possibly TRBD1 for D (5 bases). Trimming took 1 base from V and 6 from J, leaving 15 bases between them. The germline gives CDR1 SEHNR, CDR2 FQNEAQ (reference sequence). There are 15 residues in the CDR3. The CDR3 region has the DNA TGTGCCAGCAGCTTAGGAGGGGTTCCTCTCGATGGCTACACCTTC. Translated: CASSLGGVPLDGYTF.

This chain joins TRBV5-1 and TRBJ1-3; 7 bases match TRBD1. V was pared by 4 bases and J by 0 bases, with 7 bases of the junction left unmatched. Germline loops: CDR1 SGHRS, CDR2 YFSETQ. This CDR3 has 16 amino acids. This CDR3 is CASSPLGQDSGNTIYF. The CDR3 DNA reads as TGCGCCAGCAGCCCCTTAGGACAGGACTCTGGAAACACCATATATTTT.

The chain recombines TRBV7-3 with TRBJ2-7; weak D call: TRBD1 (6 bases). This CDR3 region has 13 residues. Deletions cut 5 bases from V and 5 bases from J, with 13 bases between. Germline V gives CDR1 SGHTA, CDR2 FQGTGA. CDR3 sequence: CASSPFRGHEQYF. For the CDR3, the DNA is TGTGCCAGCAGCCCTTTCAGGGGACACGAGCAGTACTTC.

This chain joins TRBV7-6 and TRBJ1-5, with unresolved D. The CDR3 has 13 amino acids. The V and J ends lost 1 base and 7 bases respectively, with 8 bases between them. The germline V gene has CDR1 SGHVS and CDR2 FNYEAQ. The CDR3 loop reads CASSLGLGQPQHF. The DNA for the CDR3 is TGTGCCAGCAGCTTAGGTCTGGGGCAGCCCCAGCATTTT.

The chain recombines TRBV6-4 with TRBJ1-5, with 8 bases that match TRBD1. In germline, CDR1 is MRHNA, CDR2 SNTAGT. The CDR3 spans 16 residues. Germline trimming cut 8 bases from V and 0 bases from J; bases unmatched to any gene: 9. CDR3 bases: TGTGCCAGCCCAGCGGACAGGGAACATAGCAATCAGCCCCAGCATTTT. This codes for CASPADREHSNQPQHF.

Of note for this clone: The sample contains more than one DNA sequence encoding this CDR3. The gene calls are TRBV29-1 and TRBJ2-1; D is ambiguous. The V end was cut by 4 bases, the J end by 4 bases, with 2 bases between. Looked up from germline, CDR1 is SQVTM and CDR2 is ANQGSEA. CDR3 size: 10 residues. The CDR3 DNA sequence: TGCAGCGTTGGTTACAATGAGCAGTTCTTC. Translated: CSVGYNEQFF.

The chain recombines TRBV4-1 with TRBJ2-1; D possibly corresponds to TRBD2 (5 bases). The CDR3 runs 15 residues. The V end lost 3 bases, the J end lost 6 bases, and 15 bases lay between the germline ends. The germline V gene encodes CDR1 MGHRA and CDR2 YSYEKL. Here the CDR3 reads CASSHERVAPNEQFF. As DNA, the CDR3 is TGCGCCAGCAGCCATGAGAGGGTAGCGCCCAATGAGCAGTTCTTC.

V usage is TRBV6-5 and J usage is TRBJ2-7, with 8 bases matching TRBD2. The length of the CDR3 is 15 residues. V was pared by 4 bases and J by 1 base, with 6 bases of the junction left unmatched. Germline V gives CDR1 MNHEY, CDR2 SVGAGI. In DNA form, the CDR3 reads TGTGCCAGCAGTTCTGATTTAGCGGGATCCTACGAGCAGTACTTC. Amino acid sequence: CASSSDLAGSYEQYF.